The clone carrying this T cell receptor (beta chain) was picked up a small number of times. The CDR3 covers 13 residues. Germline lookup yields CDR1 MGHRA and CDR2 YSYEKL. V was pared by 2 bases and J by 7 bases, with 2 bases of the junction left unmatched. The data are from a study of blood T cells in healthy people across ages. A second roughly 6 to 11 cycle PCR used barcoded and J-beta primers. TCRdb independently ran MiXCR on the 5' RACE reads; one entry per CDR3 protein. Here the sample spans roughly 1,000,000 distinct CDR3 sequences, about 25% being singletons. The same data also went into a second study, on T cells of mothers and their children. That study reports: Mothers and children who were related shared slightly more overlap than unrelated pairs, but not significantly more.

Specimen: blood. This chain uses TRBV4-1 with TRBJ2-1; 7 bases agree with TRBD1. The sequence came from a girl between 2 and 10 years old in good health. The CDR3 nucleotides are TGCGCCAGCAGCCAAACCAGGGGGAATGAGCAGTTCTTC. It encodes CASSQTRGNEQFF.